Listed below are T cell receptor beta chains from one sample, sequenced in a study of radiotherapy plus CTLA-4 blockade in lung cancer. Profiling relied on immunoSEQ multiplex PCR, and the TCRdb table lists in-frame clones only, not all of them. The repertoire holds roughly 30,000 clones, with more than 75% as singletons. The sequenced sample was peripheral blood, obtained from a patient treated with radiotherapy plus ipilimumab. The origin of the receptors is a human donor with non-small cell lung cancer who had stable disease on radiotherapy plus ipilimumab. The conserved cysteine and the conserved F or W are not part of the CDR3 here. Where a row states a size, it is once, few, many or the class of an expanded clone; other rows omit it.

v_gene	j_gene	abundance	CDR3aa
TRBV6-6	TRBJ2-1	-	ASSPRRGSDEQF
TRBV19	TRBJ1-1	few	ASTPLRQKATEAF
TRBV5-1	TRBJ2-3	-	ASRGASTDTQY
TRBV12-5	TRBJ2-2	once	ASGFGAPNTGELF
TRBV5-4	TRBJ1-2	-	ASSYPLQGASGYT
TRBV6-6	TRBJ2-2	-	ASSYLGQGSTGELF
TRBV6-9	TRBJ1-2	-	ASSLVGGRYGYT
TRBV7-7	TRBJ1-1	-	ASSPWENTEAF
TRBV29-1	TRBJ1-1	-	SVTHPRALNTEAF
TRBV15	TRBJ2-5	-	ATSREVNTNQETQY
TRBV18	TRBJ1-6	-	ASSPPASGNSPLH
TRBV7-2	TRBJ1-6	-	ASSLATGNSPLH
TRBV29-1	TRBJ1-1	-	SGQGNTEAF
TRBV19	TRBJ2-7	-	ASSPRQGNSYEQY
TRBV6-1	TRBJ2-3	-	ASTLRTRTDTQY
TRBV27	TRBJ1-3	-	ASSPRDLISGNTIY
TRBV5-1	TRBJ2-3	-	ASSDTGTTTDTQY
TRBV5-5	TRBJ1-1	-	ASSLGGSGGFTEAF
TRBV4-1	TRBJ1-3	-	ASSQVFGHRGSGNTIY
TRBV9	TRBJ1-4	-	ASSLQGGYEKLF
TRBV7-3	TRBJ1-2	-	ASSPGPGIADFDGYT
TRBV18	TRBJ2-5	-	ASSPLGQETQY
TRBV7-2	TRBJ1-2	-	ASSLDRMGGYT
TRBV11-3	TRBJ1-1	-	ASSRRENTEAF
TRBV14	TRBJ1-6	-	ASSQESHNSPLH
TRBV6-1	TRBJ1-3	-	ASSEAGSGNTIY
TRBV4-1	TRBJ2-3	-	ASSQDQSGAQVDTQY
TRBV13	TRBJ1-4	once	ASSGNIKLF
TRBV18	TRBJ1-2	-	ASSPDRVGYGYT